Listed below are T cell receptor beta chains from one sample, sequenced in a study of cytomegalovirus exposure and HLA in healthy donors. Generated by immunoSEQ multiplex PCR, the TCRdb table keeps only in-frame clones and is missing some. The table has about 130,000 clones, roughly 71% seen once. What was sequenced was PBMCs. These TCRs come from a woman aged 50 to 60 in good health and CMV-seropositive. The CDR3 runs from the conserved cysteine through the conserved F or W. The order of the fields is V gene, clone size, J gene, D gene, CDR3 protein, CDR3 DNA. The D gene is left open where the match is weak. Where a row states a size, it is once, few, many or the class of an expanded clone; other rows omit it.

v_call: TRBV7-2
clone_size: NA
j_call: TRBJ2-4
d_call: NA
cdr3_aa: CASSPGTRIGAKNIQYF
cdr3_nt: TGTGCCAGCAGCCCCGGGACTCGAATAGGGGCCAAAAACATTCAGTACTTC

v_call: TRBV7-9
clone_size: NA
j_call: TRBJ2-1
d_call: NA
cdr3_aa: CSSRVTGRPYNEQFF
cdr3_nt: TGTTCCAGCAGAGTTACAGGTCGCCCCTACAATGAGCAGTTCTTC

v_call: TRBV7-2
clone_size: NA
j_call: TRBJ1-3
d_call: NA
cdr3_aa: CASSFGGRDTIYF
cdr3_nt: TGTGCCAGCAGCTTTGGGGGGAGAGACACCATATATTTT

v_call: TRBV29-1
clone_size: few
j_call: TRBJ1-5
d_call: NA
cdr3_aa: CSVKGRGNQPQHF
cdr3_nt: TGCAGCGTTAAAGGCCGGGGAAATCAGCCCCAGCATTTT

v_call: TRBV15
clone_size: NA
j_call: TRBJ2-4
d_call: TRBD1
cdr3_aa: CATGVPGTDKNIQYF
cdr3_nt: TGTGCCACCGGTGTACCGGGGACAGATAAAAACATTCAGTACTTC

v_call: TRBV4-3
clone_size: NA
j_call: TRBJ1-3
d_call: NA
cdr3_aa: CASRGGNTIYF
cdr3_nt: TGCGCCAGCCGGGGGGGGAACACCATATATTTT

v_call: TRBV6-6
clone_size: NA
j_call: TRBJ2-2
d_call: NA
cdr3_aa: CASSETSTGELFF
cdr3_nt: TGTGCCAGCAGTGAGACATCTACTGGGGAGCTGTTTTTT

v_call: TRBV6-5
clone_size: NA
j_call: TRBJ2-3
d_call: NA
cdr3_aa: CASSEGWGKQYF
cdr3_nt: TGTGCCAGCAGTGAGGGTTGGGGAAAGCAGTATTTT

v_call: TRBV7-2
clone_size: few
j_call: TRBJ2-7
d_call: NA
cdr3_aa: CASSAATETYEQYF
cdr3_nt: TGTGCCAGCAGCGCGGCGACGGAAACCTACGAGCAGTACTTC

v_call: TRBV5-1
clone_size: once
j_call: TRBJ2-7
d_call: TRBD1
cdr3_aa: CASSGTGGVYEQYF
cdr3_nt: TGCGCCAGCAGCGGGACAGGGGGCGTCTACGAGCAGTACTTC

v_call: TRBV6-1
clone_size: NA
j_call: TRBJ1-2
d_call: NA
cdr3_aa: CASSESDYGYTF
cdr3_nt: TGTGCCAGCAGTGAATCCGACTATGGCTACACCTTC

v_call: TRBV28
clone_size: NA
j_call: TRBJ2-1
d_call: NA
cdr3_aa: CASSLIGGSSYNEQFF
cdr3_nt: TGTGCCAGCAGTCTCATCGGGGGAAGCTCCTACAATGAGCAGTTCTTC

v_call: TRBV2
clone_size: once
j_call: TRBJ2-5
d_call: NA
cdr3_aa: CASSTRTGRDVETQYF
cdr3_nt: TGTGCCAGCAGCACAAGGACAGGGAGGGATGTGGAGACCCAGTACTTC

v_call: TRBV4-2
clone_size: NA
j_call: TRBJ1-6
d_call: NA
cdr3_aa: CASSQQPSGGNSPLHF
cdr3_nt: TGTGCCAGCAGCCAGCAGCCTTCGGGGGGTAATTCACCCCTCCACTTT

v_call: TRBV29-1
clone_size: NA
j_call: TRBJ2-1
d_call: NA
cdr3_aa: CSLRGIGNEQFF
cdr3_nt: TGCAGCCTCAGGGGTATTGGAAATGAGCAGTTCTTC

v_call: TRBV27
clone_size: once
j_call: TRBJ2-3
d_call: NA
cdr3_aa: CASSRVGTDTQYF
cdr3_nt: TGTGCCAGCAGCCGGGTGGGCACAGATACGCAGTATTTT